These 27 T cell receptor beta chains were sequenced from one sample in a study of Ad26.COV2.S vaccination and SARS-CoV-2 variants. Treatment indicated: around 19 received Ad26.COV2.S at low or high dose, single or two shots; about 5 received placebo; per-sample allocation not given. Day 63 after the first vaccine or placebo injection was the time point for sampling. The protocol was immunoSEQ multiplex PCR, while the TCRdb copy is restricted to in-frame clones and leaves out a portion. Among around 300,000 clones listed, less than 90% were seen once. The sequencing here drew on peripheral blood, taken in a trial of Ad26.COV2.S vaccine versus placebo. Every receptor here comes from a person between 18 and 59 years old who received the Ad26.COV2.S COVID-19 vaccine or a placebo.

The chain joins TRBV7-8 to TRBJ1-5; D not resolved. With 1 base removed from V and 3 bases from J, the gap between germline ends came to 4 bases. CDR3 length equals 13 residues. Germline CDR1 and CDR2: SGHVS and FQNEAQ. In DNA, the CDR3 is TGTGCCAGCAGCTTAGAGGCCAATCAGCCCCAGCATTTT. Translated: CASSLEANQPQHF.

The chain links TRBV12-3 or TRBV12-4 to TRBJ2-1; D is perhaps TRBD2 (6 bases). V was pared by 5 bases and J by 13 bases, with 12 bases between. The CDR3 has 11 amino acids. CDR3 bases: TGTGCCAGCAGTACCGGGGGAACTCAGTTCTTC. Translation: CASSTGGTQFF.

This clone was found once. This chain joins TRBV7-2 and TRBJ2-7; 13 nucleotides agree with TRBD2. V trimming: 4 bases; J trimming: 3 bases; junction bases outside the gene matches: 3. This CDR3 contains 15 residues. CDR1 SGHTA and CDR2 FQGNSA come from the germline V gene. CDR3 loop: CASSWTSGSHYEQYF. The CDR3, as DNA: TGTGCCAGCAGCTGGACTAGCGGGAGCCACTACGAGCAGTACTTC.

The chain couples TRBV7-3 to TRBJ2-7, with 10 nucleotides matching TRBD2. CDR1 and CDR2 (germline): SGHTA, FQGTGA. Unmatched junction bases numbered 12, after V lost 5 bases and J lost 5 bases. The length of the CDR3 is 16 residues. The CDR3 sequence is CASSPMGGTSVNEQYF. The CDR3, as DNA: TGTGCCAGCAGCCCGATGGGTGGGACTAGCGTGAACGAGCAGTACTTC.

V is TRBV5-1 and J is TRBJ2-5; D gene ambiguous. Germline CDR1 reads SGHRS; CDR2 reads YFSETQ. The V end lost 4 bases, the J end lost 2 bases, and 3 bases lay between the germline ends. The CDR3 runs 11 residues. CDR3 bases: TGCGCCAGCAGCGTACAAGAGACCCAGTACTTC. Protein product: CASSVQETQYF.

This clone was seen only once. This rearrangement joins TRBV11-2 to TRBJ2-7; 9 bases match TRBD1. Germline CDR1 and CDR2: SGHAT and FQNNGV. Trimming at V came to 2 bases and at J to 1 base, leaving 9 bases not matched to a gene. The CDR3 has 17 residues. The CDR3 is CASSLIQPGQGSYEQYF. Here the CDR3 DNA reads TGTGCCAGCAGCTTAATTCAACCGGGACAGGGATCCTACGAGCAGTACTTC.

The CDR3 DNA follows: TGTGCCAGTAGTATAGGGGGCCAGAGCTACTACGAGCAGTACTTC. Its protein is CASSIGGQSYYEQYF. This chain joins TRBV19 and TRBJ2-7; perhaps TRBD1 as D (5 bases). Germline assignment: CDR1 LNHDA and CDR2 SQIVND (reference sequence). V lost 1 base and J 3 bases, leaving 13 bases between the germline ends. The CDR3 has 15 amino acids. Supplemented by reference TRBV19 and TRBJ2-7, the full variable domain reads DGGITQSPKYLFRKEGQNVTLSCEQNLNHDAMYWYRQDPGQGLRLIYYSQIVNDFQKGDIAEGYSVSREKKESFPLTVTSAQKNPTAFYLCASSIGGQSYYEQYFGPGTRLTVT.

In this sample, this clone turned up once. V usage is TRBV28 and J usage is TRBJ1-4; the D gene is possibly TRBD1 (6 bases). Trimming shortened V by 6 bases and J by 4 bases, and 12 bases separated the two germline ends. This CDR3 has 14 amino acids. The germline CDR1 and CDR2 sequences are MDHEN and SYDVKM. CDR3: CASSLGQHNEKLFF. DNA of the CDR3: TGTGCCAGCAGCCTCGGACAGCATAATGAAAAACTGTTTTTT. Supplemented by reference TRBV28 and TRBJ1-4, the full variable domain reads DVKVTQSSRYLVKRTGEKVFLECVQDMDHENMFWYRQDPGLGLRLIYFSYDVKMKEKGDIPEGYSVSREKKERFSLILESASTNQTSMYLCASSLGQHNEKLFFGSGTQLSVL.

The CDR3: CASSYGQNNSPLHF. DNA of the CDR3: TGTGCCAGCAGTTACGGTCAGAATAATTCACCCCTCCACTTT. The chain links TRBV6-2 or TRBV6-3 to TRBJ1-6; D is undetermined. The V gene's germline CDR1 is MNHEY and CDR2 SVGEGT. V lost 2 bases to trimming and J lost 5 bases, with 7 bases between them. The CDR3 contains 14 residues.

This clone has only a few counts. The CDR3 DNA sequence: TGTGCCAGCATCCGGGACACCGGGGAGCTGTTTTTT. This encodes CASIRDTGELFF. The chain links TRBV12-3 or TRBV12-4 to TRBJ2-2; no clear D. V lost 7 bases to trimming and J lost 3 bases, with 6 bases between them. The CDR3 is 12 amino acids.

The CDR3 nucleotides read TGCGCCAGCAGCCATGGCTTGCTAGCGGGGGGGGATGAGCAGTTCTTC. It specifies CASSHGLLAGGDEQFF. The chain carries TRBV4-3 and TRBJ2-1; 12 nucleotides line up with TRBD2. V lost 3 bases to trimming and J lost 8 bases; unmatched junction nucleotides: 8. Germline assignment: CDR1 LGHNA and CDR2 YSLEER. The CDR3 loop spans 16 amino acids.

The chain couples TRBV27 to TRBJ1-1; D might be TRBD1 (5 bases). V lost 6 bases, J lost 3 bases, and 8 bases lay in between. This CDR3 has 12 residues. Germline V gene lookup returns CDR1 MNHEY and CDR2 SMNVEV (reference sequence). The CDR3 nucleotides are TGTGCCAGCAGGCAAGGGGACACTGAAGCTTTCTTT. This translates into CASRQGDTEAFF.

V and J are TRBV19 and TRBJ2-3; 8 bases align to TRBD1. Germline V gives CDR1 LNHDA, CDR2 SQIVND (reference sequence). This CDR3 region has 15 residues. Trimming at V came to 4 bases and at J to 4 bases, leaving 7 bases not matched to a gene. The CDR3 protein is CASSSDRGLPDTQYF. The CDR3 nucleotides are TGTGCCAGTAGTAGTGACAGGGGCCTCCCAGATACGCAGTATTTT.

J is TRBJ2-3 and V is TRBV19; the D gene could be TRBD1 or TRBD2 (5 bases each). The germline CDR1 and CDR2 sequences are LNHDA and SQIVND (reference sequence). CDR3 length: 15 residues. V shed 6 bases and J shed 0 bases, with 13 bases lying between them. The CDR3 nucleotides are TGTGCCAGTAGCATTATCTGGGACAGCACAGATACGCAGTATTTT. This gives the protein CASSIIWDSTDTQYF.

The rearrangement joins TRBV19 to TRBJ1-5, with D possibly matching TRBD1 (6 bases). V lost 4 bases and J 0 bases, leaving 13 bases between the germline ends. This CDR3 contains 16 residues. Germline V lookup: CDR1 LNHDA, CDR2 SQIVND (reference sequence). CDR3: CASSNEGTYSNQPQHF. The CDR3 nucleotides read TGTGCCAGTAGTAACGAGGGGACATATAGCAATCAGCCCCAGCATTTT.

V usage is TRBV7-8 and J usage is TRBJ1-2, with a possible D match to TRBD1 (5 bases). CDR3 size: 14 residues. Germline V gives CDR1 SGHVS, CDR2 FQNEAQ. The V gene lost 0 bases and the J gene lost 5 bases, with 10 bases spanning the gap. CDR3 coding DNA: TGTGCCAGCAGCTTAGCTCCAGGGACGTATGGCTACACCTTC. As protein: CASSLAPGTYGYTF.

This clone was observed a handful of times. The chain combines TRBV28 with TRBJ1-1; D remains ambiguous. This CDR3 region has 15 residues. Per germline, CDR1 MDHEN and CDR2 SYDVKM. Trimming shortened V by 0 bases and J by 0 bases, and 8 bases separated the two germline ends. CDR3 amino acids: CASSLWAGMNTEAFF. CDR3 nucleotides: TGTGCCAGCAGTTTATGGGCCGGCATGAACACTGAAGCTTTCTTT.

This chain uses TRBV5-1 with TRBJ2-5, with 7 nucleotides matching TRBD1. The CDR3 totals 16 residues. With 4 bases clipped from V and 3 bases from J, the junction kept 12 bases outside the gene matches. The germline gives CDR1 SGHRS, CDR2 YFSETQ. The CDR3 DNA reads TGCGCCAGCAGCCCGACAGGGCCAGGGTGGGAAGAGACCCAGTACTTC. It encodes CASSPTGPGWEETQYF.

The chain employs TRBV7-9 and TRBJ2-3, with a tentative D call TRBD2 (6 bases). The germline CDR1 and CDR2 sequences are SEHNR and FQNEAQ (reference sequence). CDR3 length: 16 amino acids. Trimming shortened V by 5 bases and J by 0 bases, and 15 bases separated the two germline ends. The CDR3 sequence: CASSPPGLASTDTQYF. CDR3 DNA: TGTGCCAGCAGCCCGCCGGGACTCGCAAGCACAGATACGCAGTATTTT.

This clone turned up a few times. The J gene is TRBJ1-5, the V gene TRBV4-1; maybe TRBD1 (5 bases). The CDR3 is 20 amino acids. Germline loops: CDR1 MGHRA, CDR2 YSYEKL. V lost 3 bases and J lost 2, with 26 bases in between. DNA for the CDR3: TGCGCCAGCAGCCATGCGTTACGGGGGTCAGATCGTTTCGGCAATCAGCCCCAGCATTTT. Its translation is CASSHALRGSDRFGNQPQHF.

In DNA form, the CDR3 reads TGTGCCAGCAGCCCCGACAGTAGCAAGAACACTGAAGCTTTCTTT. Protein product: CASSPDSSKNTEAFF. This sequence joins TRBV7-9 and TRBJ1-1; maybe TRBD1 (5 bases). The CDR3 spans 15 residues. Germline V lookup: CDR1 SEHNR, CDR2 FQNEAQ (reference sequence). The V end lost 5 bases, the J end lost 1 base, and 14 bases lay between the germline ends.

The chain links TRBV28 to TRBJ1-1; no firm D call. V lost 8 bases, J lost 1 base, and 17 bases lay in between. The CDR3 sequence is 15 residues long. CDR1 is MDHEN, CDR2 SYDVKM, per germline. The CDR3 nucleotides read TGTGCCAGCGGCCTCAGTTTAGAGCAGAACACTGAAGCTTTCTTT. This sequence encodes CASGLSLEQNTEAFF.

This chain joins TRBV27 and TRBJ2-5; D not certain. V was cut by 6 bases and J by 0 bases, with 8 bases left in between. The CDR3 length is 13 residues. Germline V lookup: CDR1 MNHEY, CDR2 SMNVEV (reference sequence). The CDR3 loop reads CASRGPNQETQYF. CDR3 bases: TGTGCCAGCAGAGGACCTAACCAAGAGACCCAGTACTTC.

The chain recombines TRBV7-2 with TRBJ2-5, with D perhaps matching TRBD2 (6 bases). The CDR3 extends over 12 amino acids. The germline CDR1 and CDR2 sequences are SGHTA and FQGNSA. V lost 5 bases and J 5 bases, leaving 9 bases between the germline ends. The CDR3 region is CASSRELETQYF. The CDR3 region has the DNA TGTGCCAGCAGCCGGGAGTTGGAGACCCAGTACTTC. Full variable domain (outside the CDR3, taken from reference TRBV7-2 and TRBJ2-5): GAGVSQSPSNKVTEKGKDVELRCDPISGHTALYWYRQSLGQGLEFLIYFQGNSAPDKSGLPSDRFSAERTGGSVSTLTIQRTQQEDSAVYLCASSRELETQYFGPGTRLLVL.

The rearrangement joins TRBV19 to TRBJ2-3, with 10 bases matching TRBD1. The CDR3 has 16 amino acids. Germline CDR1 reads LNHDA; CDR2 reads SQIVND (reference sequence). Trimming took 6 bases from V and 0 from J; bases not matched to a gene: 6. The CDR3 DNA reads TGTGCCAGTAGAACCACGGGACAGGGGAGCACAGATACGCAGTATTTT. Protein sequence: CASRTTGQGSTDTQYF.

The chain combines TRBV6-2 or TRBV6-3 with TRBJ1-6; perhaps TRBD1 as D (5 bases). CDR3 size: 16 residues. Germline CDR1 is MNHEY and CDR2 is SVGEGT. V lost 5 bases, J lost 8 bases, and 19 bases lay in between. CDR3 loop: CASSRMGHRGDSPLHF. In nucleotides, the CDR3 is TGTGCCAGCAGTCGGATGGGGCACAGAGGAGATTCACCCCTCCACTTT.

The genes are TRBV3-1 (or the pseudogene TRBV3-2) and TRBJ1-2, with TRBD1 matching over 8 bases. CDR1 and CDR2 (germline): LGHDT, YNNKEL (reference sequence). V shed 1 base, J shed 5 bases, and the junction held 3 bases outside the gene matches. The CDR3 sequence is 14 residues long. The CDR3: CASSQVRTGYGYTF. The CDR3 region has the DNA TGTGCCAGCAGCCAAGTAAGGACAGGGTATGGCTACACCTTC.